The rows below give T cell receptor beta chains drawn from one sample of a study of T-cell reconstitution after alpha-beta-depleted transplantation in children. TCRdb used MiXCR to reprocess the PCR reads, holding one entry per CDR3 protein. The sample gives about 500,000 distinct CDR3 sequences, less than 35% of which show up once; around 2.4% is in the top ten. Sample: PBMCs from the stem cell graft donor, taken from the stem cell graft. The receptor source for this set is a human donor who donated a stem cell graft to a child with aplastic anemia. CDR3s include the opening cysteine and the closing phenylalanine or tryptophan. D genes are given only for firm matches. Clone sizes are given selectively: once, few, many, or a class where the clone is expanded.

j_gene | len | v_gene | abundance | d_gene | CDR3aa | CDR3nt
TRBJ2-5 | 14 | TRBV30 | NA | NA | CAWSVRGTQETQYF | TGTGCCTGGAGTGTGAGGGGTACCCAAGAGACCCAGTACTTC
TRBJ2-1 | 16 | TRBV6-5 | NA | NA | CASSYSTGTDHNEQFF | TGTGCCAGCAGTTACTCTACAGGGACGGACCACAATGAGCAGTTCTTC
TRBJ2-7 | 14 | TRBV20-1 | few | TRBD2 | CSAREGSGIPEQYF | TGCAGTGCTAGAGAAGGTAGCGGGATCCCCGAGCAGTACTTC
TRBJ2-1 | 11 | TRBV20-1 | NA | NA | CSASVLNEQFF | TGCAGTGCTAGCGTCCTGAATGAGCAGTTCTTC
TRBJ1-5 | 11 | TRBV23-1 | few | NA | CASTLRHPQHF | TGCGCCAGCACCCTCAGACATCCCCAGCATTTT
TRBJ1-1 | 15 | TRBV5-1 | NA | NA | CASSLAGVLNTEAFF | TGCGCCAGCAGCTTGGCCGGCGTACTGAACACTGAAGCTTTCTTT
TRBJ2-1 | 15 | TRBV6-2/TRBV6-3 | few | NA | CASREGVTLYNEQFF | TGTGCCAGCAGGGAGGGGGTAACCCTCTACAATGAGCAGTTCTTC
TRBJ2-2 | 14 | TRBV6-1 | NA | TRBD2 | CASLKAGGTGELFF | TGTGCCAGCCTCAAAGCGGGGGGAACCGGGGAGCTGTTTTTT
TRBJ2-5 | 17 | TRBV20-1 | NA | TRBD2 | CSAKTFGTSGFQETQYF | TGCAGTGCCAAAACGTTCGGGACTAGCGGGTTCCAAGAGACCCAGTACTTC
TRBJ1-1 | 15 | TRBV29-1 | few | NA | CSVVRVEGVNTEAFF | TGCAGCGTTGTTCGGGTGGAGGGAGTGAACACTGAAGCTTTCTTT
TRBJ2-3 | 15 | TRBV7-2 | few | TRBD1 | CASTPDRGWSDTQYF | TGTGCCAGCACTCCCGACAGGGGATGGTCAGATACGCAGTATTTT
TRBJ2-1 | 12 | TRBV5-1 | NA | NA | CASRQEYNEQFF | TGCGCCAGCAGACAGGAGTACAATGAGCAGTTCTTC
TRBJ2-1 | 14 | TRBV5-6 | NA | TRBD2 | CASSFGGRRDEQFF | TGTGCCAGCAGCTTTGGCGGGAGACGAGATGAGCAGTTCTTC
TRBJ1-1 | 12 | TRBV20-1 | NA | NA | CSARDRGFEAFF | TGCAGTGCTAGAGATAGGGGATTCGAAGCTTTCTTT
TRBJ1-2 | 12 | TRBV6-1 | NA | NA | CASKGVGYGYTF | TGTGCCAGCAAGGGCGTCGGATATGGCTACACCTTC
TRBJ1-5 | 13 | TRBV6-1 | few | TRBD1 | CATGPDRARPQHF | TGTGCCACCGGTCCGGACAGGGCAAGGCCCCAGCATTTT
TRBJ2-5 | 14 | TRBV7-2 | few | NA | CASSYRPRGATQYF | TGTGCCAGCAGCTATAGACCGAGGGGGGCGACCCAGTACTTC
TRBJ2-4 | 15 | TRBV19 | NA | NA | CASSIDGKPGAKRHF | TGTGCCAGTAGTATAGATGGCAAGCCCGGGGCCAAGAGGCACTTC
TRBJ1-1 | 13 | TRBV30 | NA | NA | CAWSRGVNTEAFF | TGTGCCTGGAGTAGGGGGGTGAACACTGAAGCTTTCTTT
TRBJ1-5 | 15 | TRBV7-2 | NA | TRBD1 | CASSTTGGGVQPQHF | TGTGCCAGCAGCACCACAGGGGGCGGCGTACAGCCCCAGCATTTT
TRBJ2-4 | 14 | TRBV29-1 | few | TRBD1 | CSAETGLAKNIQYF | TGCAGCGCAGAGACAGGGCTAGCCAAAAACATTCAGTACTTC
TRBJ1-5 | 15 | TRBV4-2 | NA | NA | CASSQNRRSNQPQHF | TGTGCCAGCAGCCAAAACAGGAGAAGCAATCAGCCCCAGCATTTT
TRBJ1-1 | 16 | TRBV9 | NA | NA | CASSVESGTANTEAFF | TGTGCCAGCAGCGTAGAATCGGGGACGGCTAACACTGAAGCTTTCTTT
TRBJ1-4 | 16 | TRBV4-3 | few | TRBD1 | CASSFDRGLRGEKLFF | TGCGCCAGCAGCTTCGACAGGGGCTTACGGGGTGAAAAACTGTTTTTT
TRBJ2-1 | 16 | TRBV24-1 | NA | NA | CATSDPLSGDHNEQFF | TGTGCCACCAGTGATCCCCTTTCGGGGGACCACAATGAGCAGTTCTTC
TRBJ2-7 | 14 | TRBV28 | NA | NA | CASSLRMSGYEQYF | TGTGCCAGCAGTTTACGAATGAGCGGATACGAGCAGTACTTC
TRBJ2-3 | 14 | TRBV2 | NA | TRBD2 | CASSIAGNTDTQYF | TGTGCCAGCAGCATAGCGGGGAACACAGATACGCAGTATTTT
TRBJ2-5 | 14 | TRBV5-1 | NA | TRBD2 | CASTPGLETGNQYF | TGCGCCAGCACTCCGGGACTAGAAACAGGGAACCAGTACTTC
TRBJ1-2 | 12 | TRBV6-5 | few | NA | CASSYGDYGYTF | TGTGCCAGCAGTTACGGGGATTATGGCTACACCTTC
TRBJ2-7 | 14 | TRBV7-9 | NA | NA | CASSSPDRYYEQYF | TGTGCCAGCAGCTCCCCGGACCGCTACTACGAGCAGTACTTC
TRBJ2-1 | 15 | TRBV7-9 | NA | TRBD1 | CASSFSWTGGNEQFF | TGTGCCAGCAGCTTCTCGTGGACAGGGGGCAATGAGCAGTTCTTC
TRBJ2-3 | 17 | TRBV5-1 | NA | TRBD1 | CASSLARQGMRTDTQYF | TGCGCCAGCAGCTTGGCCAGACAGGGTATGCGCACAGATACGCAGTATTTT
TRBJ2-3 | 16 | TRBV7-8 | few | TRBD2 | CASSPRAGGGTDTQYF | TGTGCCAGCAGCCCTAGAGCGGGGGGGGGCACAGATACGCAGTATTTT
TRBJ2-7 | 14 | TRBV6-2/TRBV6-3 | NA | NA | CASSSILRGNEQYF | TGTGCCAGCAGTTCCATTCTAAGGGGCAACGAGCAGTACTTC
TRBJ2-5 | 14 | TRBV12-5 | few | NA | CASGFAATQETQYF | TGTGCTAGTGGTTTCGCGGCGACCCAAGAGACCCAGTACTTC
TRBJ2-1 | 15 | TRBV5-1 | few | TRBD1 | CASSPSGQSYNEQFF | TGCGCCAGCAGCCCCTCGGGACAGTCCTACAATGAGCAGTTCTTC
TRBJ2-7 | 12 | TRBV20-1 | NA | TRBD2 | CSAPGRGDEQYF | TGCAGTGCTCCCGGGAGGGGGGACGAGCAGTACTTC
TRBJ2-2 | 16 | TRBV24-1 | few | NA | CATSDLISGNTGELFF | TGTGCCACCAGTGATTTAATCAGCGGAAACACCGGGGAGCTGTTTTTT
TRBJ2-3 | 15 | TRBV5-1 | NA | NA | CASSQTRPDTDTQYF | TGCGCCAGCAGCCAGACTAGACCAGACACAGATACGCAGTATTTT
TRBJ2-2 | 15 | TRBV7-2 | NA | NA | CASSLVSGDTGELFF | TGTGCCAGCAGCTTAGTTAGTGGGGACACCGGGGAGCTGTTTTTT
TRBJ2-6 | 17 | TRBV5-4 | few | TRBD1 | CASSSGQGSLGANVLTF | TGTGCCAGCAGCTCAGGACAGGGTAGCCTTGGGGCCAACGTCCTGACTTTC
TRBJ1-1 | 11 | TRBV5-4 | NA | NA | CASTLGAEAFF | TGTGCCAGCACCCTGGGGGCTGAAGCTTTCTTT
TRBJ1-2 | 12 | TRBV5-1 | NA | TRBD1 | CASSTGADGYTF | TGCGCCAGCAGCACAGGGGCGGATGGCTACACCTTC
TRBJ2-1 | 16 | TRBV5-1 | many | TRBD2 | CASSLGGTSGYNEQFF | TGCGCCAGCAGCCTGGGGGGGACTAGCGGCTACAATGAGCAGTTCTTC
TRBJ2-1 | 13 | TRBV7-2 | NA | NA | CASSTEMRNEQFF | TGTGCCAGCAGCACGGAGATGCGAAATGAGCAGTTCTTC
TRBJ1-2 | 14 | TRBV6-5 | NA | TRBD1 | CASSYDEGASGYTF | TGTGCCAGCAGTTATGATGAGGGGGCCAGTGGCTACACCTTC
TRBJ1-5 | 17 | TRBV20-1 | few | NA | CSARDSPLFGINQPQHF | TGCAGTGCTAGAGATTCGCCTCTTTTTGGCATCAATCAGCCCCAGCATTTT
TRBJ2-6 | 15 | TRBV19 | NA | NA | CASSIGGAGANVLTF | TGTGCCAGTAGTATAGGAGGGGCTGGGGCCAACGTCCTGACTTTC
TRBJ1-2 | 16 | TRBV7-2 | few | NA | CASSLDRASPNYGYTF | TGTGCCAGCAGCTTAGACAGGGCATCCCCTAACTATGGCTACACCTTC
TRBJ2-5 | 16 | TRBV4-3 | few | TRBD2 | CASSHNLAGGLETQYF | TGCGCCAGCAGCCACAATTTGGCGGGAGGGCTAGAGACCCAGTACTTC
TRBJ2-1 | 18 | TRBV27 | NA | TRBD2 | CASSQLPGLAGLNNEQFF | TGTGCCAGCAGTCAGCTCCCGGGACTAGCGGGCCTTAACAATGAGCAGTTCTTC
TRBJ2-2 | 16 | TRBV3-1 | few | TRBD2 | CASSRGTSGSTGELFF | TGTGCCAGCAGCCGCGGGACTAGCGGGAGCACCGGGGAGCTGTTTTTT
TRBJ2-1 | 14 | TRBV6-2/TRBV6-3 | NA | NA | CASGLPWFYNEQFF | TGTGCCAGCGGCCTTCCTTGGTTCTACAATGAGCAGTTCTTC
TRBJ1-1 | 16 | TRBV14 | NA | NA | CASSQDWPAGNTEAFF | TGTGCCAGCAGCCAAGATTGGCCCGCCGGGAACACTGAAGCTTTCTTT